This TCR beta chain derives from a study of blood T cell repertoires in COVID-19. Overall study: Both acute and convalescent COVID-19 samples were obtained from the United States, Italy and Spain. T cells, B-cell-depleted T cells, or PBMCs provided the cDNA or gDNA that served as material.

Original processing notes: The authors estimated nucleated cell counts from reference gene primer amplification. Some clones are missing from TCRdb's copy, which holds only in-frame ones; the method was immunoSEQ multiplex PCR. Clone size and V and J calls were adopted from that table, with D and trimming inferred from the DNA. Counted here are 200,000 or so clones, more than 65% occurring once; the ten biggest clones make up 2% to 2.5%. The V end was cut by 6 bases, the J end by 4 bases, with 12 bases between. CDR3 length: 13 residues. Germline loops: CDR1 MDHEN, CDR2 SYDVKM. The gene calls are TRBV28 and TRBJ1-2, with D unresolved. This sequence was found in a woman in her sixties with acute or convalescent COVID-19. Specimen: peripheral blood. The chain's CDR3 is CASSTGIIYGYTF. The CDR3 DNA reads as TGTGCCAGCAGCACCGGGATAATCTATGGCTACACCTTC.